Below, 29 T cell receptor beta chains from the same sample are listed, as sequenced in a study of shared T cell receptors in the human thymus (dated by TCRdb to the early 2020s). Preparation of the library involved the immunoSEQ multiplex PCR assay. Drawn from immuneACCESS, this table holds only the in-frame rearrangements with V and J called that TCRdb kept. Clones are partly lost; checked studies trace under half to an unresolved V gene and leave the rest unexplained. This sample has hundreds of thousands of clones in its table, and around 87% of those were observed once. 0.008% to 0.011% of the sample is taken by the ten largest. The same sample was also studied in work on human thymus T cells.

Sequenced input: thymocytes. These receptors all come from a boy under three years old with a congenital heart defect. Donor details come from another sample of the same person, matched by shared clones.

The chain employs TRBV4-3 and TRBJ2-7; 13 bases are a match to TRBD2. Germline assignment: CDR1 LGHNA and CDR2 YSLEER. Trimming removed 4 bases from V and 4 bases from J; junction bases left unmatched: 4. The length of the CDR3 is 15 residues. The CDR3 DNA reads TGCGCCAGCAGCCTACGGACTAGCGGGAGTTACGAGCAGTACTTC. It translates to CASSLRTSGSYEQYF.

The chain joins TRBV7-2 to TRBJ2-3, with 8 bases identical to TRBD1. CDR3 size: 16 residues. Looked up from germline, CDR1 is SGHTA and CDR2 is FQGNSA. With 5 bases clipped from V and 2 bases from J, the junction kept 9 bases outside the gene matches. DNA for the CDR3: TGTGCCAGCAGCCAGAGGCCCAGGGGGCCCACAGATACGCAGTATTTT. It translates to CASSQRPRGPTDTQYF. Variable domain in full (rest from reference TRBV7-2 and TRBJ2-3): GAGVSQSPSNKVTEKGKDVELRCDPISGHTALYWYRQSLGQGLEFLIYFQGNSAPDKSGLPSDRFSAERTGGSVSTLTIQRTQQEDSAVYLCASSQRPRGPTDTQYFGPGTRLTVL.

The V gene is TRBV4-3, the J gene TRBJ2-2; TRBD2 agrees at 8 bases. The CDR3 runs to 18 residues. CDR1 is LGHNA, CDR2 YSLEER, per germline. Trimming removed 1 base from V and 6 bases from J; junction bases left unmatched: 13. The CDR3 nucleotides are TGCGCCAGCAGCCAAGGTAAGAAAAGCGGGAGTGGGTCCGGGGAGCTGTTTTTT. Translating gives CASSQGKKSGSGSGELFF.

The CDR3 coding sequence is TGTGCTAGTGGTCTCGAAGTGACACCCTACAATGAGCAGTTCTTC. This translates into CASGLEVTPYNEQFF. The rearrangement uses TRBV12-5 and TRBJ2-1; no clear D. This CDR3 is 15 amino acids long. CDR1 LGHNT and CDR2 FRNRAP come from the germline V gene. V was trimmed by 5 bases and J by 2 bases, leaving 13 bases between them.

The chain combines TRBV4-3 with TRBJ2-4; 14 positions agree with TRBD2. The junction had 4 bases not matched to a gene; V was cut back by 1 base and J by 2 bases. Germline V gives CDR1 LGHNA, CDR2 YSLEER. The CDR3 length is 18 residues. The CDR3 reads CASSQAWTSGRPKNIQYF. DNA of the CDR3: TGCGCCAGCAGCCAAGCATGGACTAGCGGGAGGCCCAAAAACATTCAGTACTTC.

This rearrangement joins TRBV10-3 to TRBJ2-7; TRBD2 might be the D (6 bases). Deletions cut 10 bases from V and 3 bases from J, with 25 bases between. CDR3 length equals 16 residues. Germline CDR1 reads ENHRY; CDR2 reads SYGVKD. CDR3 sequence (DNA): TGTGCCACTACGGACCCTCTAGCGCGAGGGGTCTACGAGCAGTACTTC. Translated: CATTDPLARGVYEQYF.

V usage is TRBV7-2 and J usage is TRBJ2-7; D call uncertain. V was cut by 4 bases and J by 4 bases, with 8 bases left in between. Germline loops: CDR1 SGHTA, CDR2 FQGNSA. The CDR3 consists of 12 residues. The CDR3 DNA reads TGTGCCAGCAGCTCCCGGCGGTACGAGCAGTACTTC. This sequence encodes CASSSRRYEQYF.

This clone was observed a few times. The genes are TRBV27 and TRBJ2-1; 12 bases align to TRBD2. In germline, CDR1 is MNHEY, CDR2 SMNVEV (reference sequence). V dropped 7 bases and J dropped 6; count of bases not matched to a gene: 7. The CDR3 is 15 amino acids. The CDR3 is CASIQTSGSINEQFF. The CDR3 bases are TGTGCCAGCATCCAGACTAGCGGGAGTATCAATGAGCAGTTCTTC.

This chain connects TRBV27 to TRBJ2-7; D unclear. The V and J ends lost 8 bases and 2 bases respectively, with 13 bases between them. In germline, CDR1 is MNHEY, CDR2 SMNVEV (reference sequence). This CDR3 region has 13 residues. This chain's CDR3 is CASYPGTAYEQYF. CDR3 coding DNA: TGTGCCAGCTACCCCGGCACAGCCTACGAGCAGTACTTC.

This chain uses TRBV6-1 with TRBJ1-5; D remains ambiguous. Germline loops: CDR1 MNHNS, CDR2 SASEGT. There are 14 residues in the CDR3. The ends were cut back, 8 bases at V and 1 base at J, with 12 bases in the middle. The CDR3 DNA is TGTGCCAGCCGCGTATACGGGAGCAATCAGCCCCAGCATTTT. This encodes CASRVYGSNQPQHF.

V and J are TRBV6-5 and TRBJ2-3, with 11 bases that match TRBD2. The CDR3 totals 15 residues. V gave up 6 bases and J gave up 2 bases; unmatched junction bases: 4. In germline, CDR1 is MNHEY, CDR2 SVGAGI. CDR3 bases: TGTGCCAGCAGCGGACTAGCGGGCCTCACAGATACGCAGTATTTT. Translation gives CASSGLAGLTDTQYF.

This chain uses TRBV4-3 with TRBJ2-7; tentative D call: TRBD2 (6 bases). V lost 0 bases and J lost 0, with 9 bases in between. The V gene's germline CDR1 is LGHNA and CDR2 YSLEER. The CDR3 loop spans 15 amino acids. CDR3 DNA: TGCGCCAGCAGCCAAGAGGAGGGCCCCTCCTACGAGCAGTACTTC. Protein: CASSQEEGPSYEQYF.

V usage is TRBV7-9 and J usage is TRBJ2-7, with TRBD2 matching 7 bases. With 5 bases clipped from V and 4 bases from J, the junction kept 11 bases outside the gene matches. The CDR3 is 15 residues long. Germline CDR1 and CDR2: SEHNR and FQNEAQ (reference sequence). CDR3 in amino acids: CASSRLSGSNYEQYF. The CDR3 DNA sequence: TGTGCCAGCAGCCGACTTAGCGGGTCTAATTACGAGCAGTACTTC.

This clone appeared once. The chain couples TRBV4-3 to TRBJ2-7; 7 nucleotides match TRBD1. Germline V gene lookup returns CDR1 LGHNA and CDR2 YSLEER. The CDR3 consists of 14 residues. Unmatched junction bases numbered 6, after V lost 4 bases and J lost 3 bases. CDR3 nucleotide sequence: TGCGCCAGCAGCCTTAGGACAGGCCTCTACGAGCAGTACTTC. It encodes CASSLRTGLYEQYF.

The chain joins TRBV6-4 to TRBJ2-1; 9 bases match TRBD2. The V and J ends lost 8 bases and 7 bases, in that order; junction bases with no gene match: 12. The length of the CDR3 is 15 residues. The germline CDR1 and CDR2 sequences are MRHNA and SNTAGT. Here the CDR3 reads CASSPSAGGKNEQFF. The CDR3 DNA is TGTGCCAGCTCCCCCTCAGCGGGAGGAAAGAATGAGCAGTTCTTC.

The rearrangement joins TRBV11-3 to TRBJ2-7, with D maybe TRBD2 (5 bases). V dropped 3 bases and J dropped 3 bases, with 21 bases sitting between them. Per the germline V gene, CDR1 is SGHNT and CDR2 is YENEEA. The CDR3 contains 17 residues. CDR3 in DNA: TGTGCCAGCAGCTTTCGTCCTCGGGTTAGCGAGCGCTACGAGCAGTACTTC. Its translation: CASSFRPRVSERYEQYF. The full variable domain, its missing parts supplied by reference TRBV11-3 and TRBJ2-7, is EAGVVQSPRYKIIEKKQPVAFWCNPISGHNTLYWYLQNLGQGPELLIRYENEEAVDDSQLPKDRFSAERLKGVDSTLKIQPAELGDSAVYLCASSFRPRVSERYEQYFGPGTRLTVT.

The chain recombines TRBV6-1 with TRBJ2-3; the D gene is possibly TRBD1 (6 bases). Germline V gives CDR1 MNHNS, CDR2 SASEGT. V lost 4 bases and J 8 bases, leaving 13 bases between the germline ends. The CDR3 has 13 residues. As DNA, the CDR3 is TGTGCCAGCAGTGGGGATCTAGGGGGTACGCAGTATTTT. It is translated as CASSGDLGGTQYF.

The J gene is TRBJ2-5, the V gene TRBV5-6; the match to TRBD2 covers 10 bases. The V and J ends lost 4 bases and 5 bases, in that order; junction bases with no gene match: 14. Germline values: CDR1 SGHDT, CDR2 YYEEEE. The CDR3 has 17 amino acids. CDR3 sequence: CASSRTETSGEGETQYF. Here the CDR3 DNA reads TGTGCCAGCAGCCGGACCGAAACTAGCGGGGAAGGGGAGACCCAGTACTTC.

V is TRBV6-6 and J is TRBJ1-2, with D tentatively TRBD1 (5 bases). CDR1 and CDR2 (germline): MNHNY, SVGAGI (reference sequence). The CDR3 sequence is 16 residues long. V was shortened by 6 bases and J by 7 bases, with 24 bases between the two germline ends. CDR3 amino acids: CASSFGCGAPQGGYTF. The DNA of the CDR3 is TGTGCCAGCAGCTTCGGATGCGGAGCGCCCCAGGGTGGCTACACCTTC.

V is TRBV4-3 and J is TRBJ2-5; TRBD2 agrees at 12 bases. CDR1 and CDR2 (germline): LGHNA, YSLEER. J was trimmed by 5 bases and V by 0 bases; bases with no gene match: 13. The CDR3 totals 19 residues. As DNA, the CDR3 is TGCGCCAGCAGCCAAGACTCTAGCGGGAGGGCCCGAGTTTGGGAGACCCAGTACTTC. This codes for CASSQDSSGRARVWETQYF.

The chain couples TRBV5-1 to TRBJ2-2; D is possibly TRBD1 (6 bases). CDR3 length: 18 residues. V lost 4 bases, J lost 0 bases, and 19 bases lay in between. Germline assignment: CDR1 SGHRS and CDR2 YFSETQ. CDR3 loop: CASSGRRDKQSNTGELFF. In nucleotides, the CDR3 is TGCGCCAGCAGCGGCCGCCGGGACAAGCAATCGAACACCGGGGAGCTGTTTTTT.

The chain has TRBV5-1 and TRBJ2-2, with TRBD2 matching over 8 bases. Trimming at V came to 1 base and at J to 3 bases, leaving 5 bases not matched to a gene. This CDR3 region has 16 residues. Germline-derived CDR1 and CDR2 are SGHRS and YFSETQ. CDR3 in amino acids: CASSLSSGSHTGELFF. CDR3 in DNA: TGCGCCAGCAGCTTGTCTAGCGGGTCCCACACCGGGGAGCTGTTTTTT.

This sequence joins TRBV4-2 and TRBJ2-1; 9 bases are a match to TRBD2. V gave up 3 bases and J gave up 3 bases; unmatched junction bases: 6. Per germline, CDR1 LGHNA and CDR2 YNFKEQ. This CDR3 has 16 residues. In nucleotides, the CDR3 is TGTGCCAGCAGCCACTCGCGGGAGGGCCACTACAATGAGCAGTTCTTC. Translated: CASSHSREGHYNEQFF.

The chain combines TRBV18 with TRBJ2-7, with D possibly TRBD1 on 5 matching bases. Germline lookup yields CDR1 KGHSH and CDR2 LQKENI. V was cut by 4 bases and J by 2 bases, with 24 bases left in between. The CDR3 contains 18 residues. CDR3 nucleotides: TGTGCCAGCTCACTTAGGATTGAGGACAATCCCGAGGCCTACGAGCAGTACTTC. This sequence encodes CASSLRIEDNPEAYEQYF.

The chain uses TRBV7-9 and TRBJ1-2, with a weak D call TRBD1 (5 bases). V was pared by 5 bases and J by 4 bases, with 11 bases between. CDR1 is SEHNR and CDR2 is FQNEAQ in the germline V gene (reference sequence). The length of the CDR3 is 13 residues. Written as DNA, the CDR3 is TGTGCCAGCAGCCCGCTCCAGGGCTATGGCTACACCTTC. Its protein product is CASSPLQGYGYTF.

CDR3 DNA sequence: TGTGCCAGCAGCCCAGGGACAGGGGGCGAAAGTCAGCCCCAGCATTTT. This codes for CASSPGTGGESQPQHF. This sequence joins TRBV7-2 and TRBJ1-5; 12 bases are shared with TRBD1. Per germline, CDR1 SGHTA and CDR2 FQGNSA. The CDR3 covers 16 residues. Trimming took 5 bases from V and 6 from J; bases not matched to a gene: 8.

The chain is built from TRBV4-3 and TRBJ1-2, with D perhaps TRBD1 (5 bases). The germline gives CDR1 LGHNA, CDR2 YSLEER. This CDR3 is 15 amino acids long. Trimming shortened V by 4 bases and J by 0 bases, and 12 bases separated the two germline ends. The CDR3 spells CASSPQGYSNYGYTF. As DNA, the CDR3 is TGCGCCAGCAGCCCTCAGGGATATTCTAACTATGGCTACACCTTC.

The J gene is TRBJ2-1, the V gene TRBV2; maybe TRBD1 (5 bases). This CDR3 is built from 17 residues. V lost 4 bases, J lost 10 bases, and 26 bases lay in between. Germline V CDR1 and CDR2: SNHLY, FYNNEI. CDR3 sequence reads: CASSGRGRVLGPLEQFF. CDR3 coding DNA: TGTGCCAGCAGTGGTCGTGGCAGGGTACTGGGGCCTCTGGAGCAGTTCTTC.

The genes are TRBV6-6 and TRBJ1-5; D gene uncertain. Germline V gene lookup returns CDR1 MNHNY and CDR2 SVGAGI (reference sequence). CDR3 length: 16 residues. The V gene lost 2 bases and the J gene lost 2 bases, with 13 bases spanning the gap. The CDR3 nucleotides are TGTGCCAGCAGTTACCACGTCCCAGTCGGCAATCAGCCCCAGCATTTT. It encodes CASSYHVPVGNQPQHF.